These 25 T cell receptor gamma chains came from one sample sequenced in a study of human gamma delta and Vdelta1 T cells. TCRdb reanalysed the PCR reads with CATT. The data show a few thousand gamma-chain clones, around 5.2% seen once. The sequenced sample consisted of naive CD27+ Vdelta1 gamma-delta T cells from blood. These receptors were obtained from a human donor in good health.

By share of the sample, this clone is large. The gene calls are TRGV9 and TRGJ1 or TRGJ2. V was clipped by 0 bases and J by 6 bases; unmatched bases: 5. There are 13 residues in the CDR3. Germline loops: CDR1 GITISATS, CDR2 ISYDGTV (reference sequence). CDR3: CALWEVFGYKKLF. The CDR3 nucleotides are TGTGCCTTGTGGGAGGTGTTTGGTTATAAGAAACTCTTT.

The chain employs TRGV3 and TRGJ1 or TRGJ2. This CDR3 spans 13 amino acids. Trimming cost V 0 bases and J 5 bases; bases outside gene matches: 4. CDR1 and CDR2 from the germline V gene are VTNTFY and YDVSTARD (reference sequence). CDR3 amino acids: CATWDRQDYKKLF. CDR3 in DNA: TGTGCCACCTGGGACAGGCAGGATTATAAGAAACTCTTT.

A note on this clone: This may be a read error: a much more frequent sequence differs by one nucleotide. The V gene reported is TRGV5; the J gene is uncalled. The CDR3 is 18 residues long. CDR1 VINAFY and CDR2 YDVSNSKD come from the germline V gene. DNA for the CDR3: TGTGCCACCTGGGACAGGCGAGGGGGGAGCATAGGTGATTGGATCGAGACGTTT. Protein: CATWDRRGGSIGDWIETF.

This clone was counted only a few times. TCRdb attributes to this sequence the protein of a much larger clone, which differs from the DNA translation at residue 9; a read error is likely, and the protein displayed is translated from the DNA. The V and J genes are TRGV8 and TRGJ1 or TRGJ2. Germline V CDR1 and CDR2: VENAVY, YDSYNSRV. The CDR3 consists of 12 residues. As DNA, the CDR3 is TGTGCCACCTGGGATAGGGGCTATATGAAACTCTTT. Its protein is CATWDRGYMKLF.

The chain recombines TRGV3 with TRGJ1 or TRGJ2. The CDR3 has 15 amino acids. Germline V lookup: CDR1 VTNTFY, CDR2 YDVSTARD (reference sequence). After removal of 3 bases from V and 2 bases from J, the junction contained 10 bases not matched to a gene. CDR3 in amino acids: CATWDGTPHYYKKLF. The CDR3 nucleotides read TGTGCCACCTGGGACGGGACCCCACATTATTATAAGAAACTCTTT.

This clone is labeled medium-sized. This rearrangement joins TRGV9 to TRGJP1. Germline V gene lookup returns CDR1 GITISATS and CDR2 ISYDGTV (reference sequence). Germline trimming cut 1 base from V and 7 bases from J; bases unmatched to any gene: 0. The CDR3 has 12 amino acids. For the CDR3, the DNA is TGTGCCTTGTGGGAGGTTGGTTGGTTCAAGATATTT. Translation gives CALWEVGWFKIF.

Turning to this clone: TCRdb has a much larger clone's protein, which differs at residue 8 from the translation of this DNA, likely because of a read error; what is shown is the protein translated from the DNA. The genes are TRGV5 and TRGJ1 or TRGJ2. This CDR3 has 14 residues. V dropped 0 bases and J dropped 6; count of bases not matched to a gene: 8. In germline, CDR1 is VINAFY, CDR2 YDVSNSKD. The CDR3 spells CATWDRRGSYKKLF. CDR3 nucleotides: TGTGCCACCTGGGACAGGCGCGGCTCTTATAAGAAACTCTTT.

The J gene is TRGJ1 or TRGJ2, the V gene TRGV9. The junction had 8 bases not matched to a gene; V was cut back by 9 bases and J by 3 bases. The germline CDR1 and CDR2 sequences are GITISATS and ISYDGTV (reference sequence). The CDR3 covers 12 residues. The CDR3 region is CALGGSYYKKLF. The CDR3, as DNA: TGTGCCTTGGGGGGTTCTTATTATAAGAAACTCTTT.

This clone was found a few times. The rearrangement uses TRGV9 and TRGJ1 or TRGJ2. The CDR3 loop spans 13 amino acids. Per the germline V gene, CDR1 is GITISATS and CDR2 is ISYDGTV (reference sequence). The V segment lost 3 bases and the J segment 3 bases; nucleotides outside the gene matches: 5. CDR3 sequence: CALWELSYYKKLF. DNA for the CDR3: TGTGCCTTGTGGGAGCTCTCTTATTATAAGAAACTCTTT.

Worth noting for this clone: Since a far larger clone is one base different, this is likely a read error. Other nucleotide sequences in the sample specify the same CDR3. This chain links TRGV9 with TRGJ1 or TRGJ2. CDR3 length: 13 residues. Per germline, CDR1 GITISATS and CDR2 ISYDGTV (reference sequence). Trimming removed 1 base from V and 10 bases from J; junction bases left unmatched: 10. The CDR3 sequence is CALWEVGHRKKLF. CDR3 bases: TGTGCCTTGTGGGAGGTTGGGCATCGGAAGAAACTCTTT.

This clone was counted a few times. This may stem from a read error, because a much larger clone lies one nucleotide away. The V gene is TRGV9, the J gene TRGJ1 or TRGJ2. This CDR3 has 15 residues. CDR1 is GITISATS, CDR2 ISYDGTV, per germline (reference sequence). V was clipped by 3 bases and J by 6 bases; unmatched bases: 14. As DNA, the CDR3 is TGTGCCTTGTGGGAGATGCTATACCGTCGTTATAAGAAACTCTTT. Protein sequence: CALWEMLYRRYKKLF.

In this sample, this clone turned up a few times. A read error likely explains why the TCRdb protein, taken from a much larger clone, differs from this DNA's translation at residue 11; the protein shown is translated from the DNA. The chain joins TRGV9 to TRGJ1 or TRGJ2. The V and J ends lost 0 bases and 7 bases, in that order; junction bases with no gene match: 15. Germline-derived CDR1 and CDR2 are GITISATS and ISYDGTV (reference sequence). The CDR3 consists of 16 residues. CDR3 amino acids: CALWEVLWSRKYKKLF. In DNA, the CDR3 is TGTGCCTTGTGGGAGGTGCTATGGAGCAGGAAGTATAAGAAACTCTTT.

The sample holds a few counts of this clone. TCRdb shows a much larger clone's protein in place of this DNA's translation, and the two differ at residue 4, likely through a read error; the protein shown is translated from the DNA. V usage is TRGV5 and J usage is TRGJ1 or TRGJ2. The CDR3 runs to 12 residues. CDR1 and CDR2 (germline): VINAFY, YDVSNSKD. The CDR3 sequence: CATGDRPHKKLF. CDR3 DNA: TGTGCCACCGGGGACAGGCCACATAAGAAACTCTTT.

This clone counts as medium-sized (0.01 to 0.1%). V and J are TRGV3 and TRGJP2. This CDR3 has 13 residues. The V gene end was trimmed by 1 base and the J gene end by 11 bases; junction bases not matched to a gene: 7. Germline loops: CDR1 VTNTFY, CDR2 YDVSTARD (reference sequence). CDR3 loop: CATWDSHRWIKTF. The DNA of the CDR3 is TGTGCCACCTGGGACAGCCATCGCTGGATCAAGACGTTT.

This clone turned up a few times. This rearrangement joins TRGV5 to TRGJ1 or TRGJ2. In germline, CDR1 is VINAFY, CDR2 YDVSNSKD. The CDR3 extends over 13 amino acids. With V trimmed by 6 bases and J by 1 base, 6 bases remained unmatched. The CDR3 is CATWNFNYYKKLF. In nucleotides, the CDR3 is TGTGCCACCTGGAACTTTAATTATTATAAGAAACTCTTT.

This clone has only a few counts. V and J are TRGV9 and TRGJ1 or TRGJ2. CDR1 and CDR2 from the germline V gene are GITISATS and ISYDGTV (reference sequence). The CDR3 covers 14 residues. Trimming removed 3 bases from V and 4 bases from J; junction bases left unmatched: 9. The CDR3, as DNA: TGTGCCTTGTGGGAGACAACGTTGTATTATAAGAAACTCTTT. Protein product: CALWETTLYYKKLF.

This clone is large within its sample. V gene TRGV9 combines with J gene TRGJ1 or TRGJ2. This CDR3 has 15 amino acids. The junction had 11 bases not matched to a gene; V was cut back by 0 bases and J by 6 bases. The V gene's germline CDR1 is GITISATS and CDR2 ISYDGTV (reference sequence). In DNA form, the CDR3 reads TGTGCCTTGTGGGAGGTGCTATACCGTCGTTATAAGAAACTCTTT. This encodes CALWEVLYRRYKKLF.

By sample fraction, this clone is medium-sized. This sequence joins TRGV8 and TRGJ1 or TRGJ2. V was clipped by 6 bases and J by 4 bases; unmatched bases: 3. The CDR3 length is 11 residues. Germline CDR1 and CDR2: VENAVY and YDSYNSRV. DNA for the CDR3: TGTGCCACCTGGCAATATTATAAGAAACTCTTT. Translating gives CATWQYYKKLF.

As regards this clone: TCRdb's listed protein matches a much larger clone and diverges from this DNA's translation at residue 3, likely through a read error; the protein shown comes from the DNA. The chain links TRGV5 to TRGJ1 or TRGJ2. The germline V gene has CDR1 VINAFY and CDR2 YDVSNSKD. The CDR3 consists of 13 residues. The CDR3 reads CAAWDRQSYKKLF. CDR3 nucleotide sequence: TGTGCCGCCTGGGACAGGCAGAGTTATAAGAAACTCTTT.

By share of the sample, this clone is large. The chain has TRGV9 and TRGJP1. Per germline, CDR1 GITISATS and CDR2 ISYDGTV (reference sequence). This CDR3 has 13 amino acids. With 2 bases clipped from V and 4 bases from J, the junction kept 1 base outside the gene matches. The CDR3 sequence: CALWEDTGWFKIF. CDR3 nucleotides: TGTGCCTTGTGGGAGGACACTGGTTGGTTCAAGATATTT.

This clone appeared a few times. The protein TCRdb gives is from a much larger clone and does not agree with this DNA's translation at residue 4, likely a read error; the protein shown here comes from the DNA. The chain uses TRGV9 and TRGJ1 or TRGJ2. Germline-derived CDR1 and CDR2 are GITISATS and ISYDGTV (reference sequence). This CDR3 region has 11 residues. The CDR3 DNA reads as TGTGCCTTGCGGGAGCCGGCTAAGAAACTCTTT. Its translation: CALREPAKKLF.

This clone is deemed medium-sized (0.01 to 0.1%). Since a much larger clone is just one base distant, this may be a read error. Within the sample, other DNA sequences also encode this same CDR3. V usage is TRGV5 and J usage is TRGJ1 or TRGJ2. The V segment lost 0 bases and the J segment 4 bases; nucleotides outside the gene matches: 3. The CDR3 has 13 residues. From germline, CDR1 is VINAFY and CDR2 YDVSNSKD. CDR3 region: CATWDRLYYKKLF. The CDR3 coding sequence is TGTGCCACCTGGGACAGGCTGTATTATAAGAAACTCTTT.

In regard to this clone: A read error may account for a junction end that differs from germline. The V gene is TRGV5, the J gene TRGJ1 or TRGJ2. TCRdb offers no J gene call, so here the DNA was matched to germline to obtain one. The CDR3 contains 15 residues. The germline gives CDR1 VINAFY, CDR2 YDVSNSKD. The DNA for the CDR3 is TGTGCAACCTGGGACAGTACGCCCTGGTATTATCCGAAACTCTTT. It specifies CATWDSTPWYYPKLF.

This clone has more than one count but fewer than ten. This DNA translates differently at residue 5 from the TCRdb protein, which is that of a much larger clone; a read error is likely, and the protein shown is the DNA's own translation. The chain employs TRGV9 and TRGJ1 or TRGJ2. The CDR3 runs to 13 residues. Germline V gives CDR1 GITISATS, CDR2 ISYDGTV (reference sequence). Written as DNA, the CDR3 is TGTGCCTTGTGGGGGGTGCGTAGTTATAAGAAACTCTTT. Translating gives CALWGVRSYKKLF.

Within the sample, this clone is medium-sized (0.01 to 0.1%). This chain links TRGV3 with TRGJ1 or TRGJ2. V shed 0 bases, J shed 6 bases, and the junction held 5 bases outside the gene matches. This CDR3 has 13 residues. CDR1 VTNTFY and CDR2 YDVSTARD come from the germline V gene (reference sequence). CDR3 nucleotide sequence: TGTGCCACCTGGGACAGGCGACTTTATAAGAAACTCTTT. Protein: CATWDRRLYKKLF.